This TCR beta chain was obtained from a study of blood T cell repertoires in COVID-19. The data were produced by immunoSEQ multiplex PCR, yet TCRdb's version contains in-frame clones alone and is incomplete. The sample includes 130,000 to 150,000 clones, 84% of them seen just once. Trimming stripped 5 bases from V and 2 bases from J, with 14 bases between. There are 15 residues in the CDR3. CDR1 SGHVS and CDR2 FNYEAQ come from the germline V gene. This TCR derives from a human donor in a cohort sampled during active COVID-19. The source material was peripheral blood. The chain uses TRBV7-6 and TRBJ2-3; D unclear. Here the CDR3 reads CASSRDLASTDTQYF. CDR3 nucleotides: TGTGCCAGCAGCCGCGACTTGGCCTCCACAGATACGCAGTATTTT.